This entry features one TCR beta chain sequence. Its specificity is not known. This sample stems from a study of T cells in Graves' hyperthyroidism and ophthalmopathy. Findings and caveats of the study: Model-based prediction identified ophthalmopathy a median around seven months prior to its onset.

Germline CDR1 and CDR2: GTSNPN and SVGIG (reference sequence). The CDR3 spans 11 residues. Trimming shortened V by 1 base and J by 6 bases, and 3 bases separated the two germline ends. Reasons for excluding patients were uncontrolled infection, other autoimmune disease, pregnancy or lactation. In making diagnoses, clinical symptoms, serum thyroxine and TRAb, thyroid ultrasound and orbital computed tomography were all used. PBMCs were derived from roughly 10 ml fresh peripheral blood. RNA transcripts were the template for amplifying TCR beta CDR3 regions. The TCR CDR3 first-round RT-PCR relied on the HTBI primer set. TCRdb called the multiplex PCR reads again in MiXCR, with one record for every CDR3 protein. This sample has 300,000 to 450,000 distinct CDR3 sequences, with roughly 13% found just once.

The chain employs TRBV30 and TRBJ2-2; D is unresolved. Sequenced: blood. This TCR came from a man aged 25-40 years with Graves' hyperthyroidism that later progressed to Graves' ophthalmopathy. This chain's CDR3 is CAWSAAGELFF. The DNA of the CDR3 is TGTGCCTGGAGTGCCGCCGGGGAGCTGTTTTTT.